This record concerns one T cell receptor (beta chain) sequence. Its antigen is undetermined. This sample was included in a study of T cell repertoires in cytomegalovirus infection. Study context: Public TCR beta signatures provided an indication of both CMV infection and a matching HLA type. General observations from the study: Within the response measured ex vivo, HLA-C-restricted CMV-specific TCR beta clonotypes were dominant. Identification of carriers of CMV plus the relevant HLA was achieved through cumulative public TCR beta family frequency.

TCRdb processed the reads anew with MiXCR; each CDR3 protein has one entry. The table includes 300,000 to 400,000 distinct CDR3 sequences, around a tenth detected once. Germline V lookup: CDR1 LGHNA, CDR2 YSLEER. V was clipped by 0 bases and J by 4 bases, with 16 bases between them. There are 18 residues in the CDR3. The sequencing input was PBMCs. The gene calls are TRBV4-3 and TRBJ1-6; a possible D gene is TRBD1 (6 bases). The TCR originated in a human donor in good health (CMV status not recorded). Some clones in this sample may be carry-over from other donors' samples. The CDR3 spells CASSQDLTGMLYNSPLHF. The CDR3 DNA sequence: TGCGCCAGCAGCCAAGATCTAACAGGGATGTTGTATAATTCACCCCTCCACTTT.